This note documents a single TCR beta chain sequence. The sample is drawn from a study of T cell responses to AZD1222 COVID-19 vaccine. The table came from immunoSEQ multiplex PCR; TCRdb's copy has only in-frame clones and leaves some out. The table lists fewer than 250,000 clones, roughly 92% of them singletons. The sequence was obtained from an adult in good health. The sample was peripheral blood, taken on day 0 of AZD1222 vaccination.

CDR3 in DNA: TGTGCCAGCAGCCCCCGGACAGGGACGGTCTCTGAAGCTTTCTTT. Its translation is CASSPRTGTVSEAFF. This chain links TRBV9 with TRBJ1-1, with TRBD1 identical over 8 bases. The CDR3 sequence is 15 residues long. Trimming took 4 bases from V and 6 from J; bases not matched to a gene: 11. Per the germline V gene, CDR1 is SGDLS and CDR2 is YYNGEE.